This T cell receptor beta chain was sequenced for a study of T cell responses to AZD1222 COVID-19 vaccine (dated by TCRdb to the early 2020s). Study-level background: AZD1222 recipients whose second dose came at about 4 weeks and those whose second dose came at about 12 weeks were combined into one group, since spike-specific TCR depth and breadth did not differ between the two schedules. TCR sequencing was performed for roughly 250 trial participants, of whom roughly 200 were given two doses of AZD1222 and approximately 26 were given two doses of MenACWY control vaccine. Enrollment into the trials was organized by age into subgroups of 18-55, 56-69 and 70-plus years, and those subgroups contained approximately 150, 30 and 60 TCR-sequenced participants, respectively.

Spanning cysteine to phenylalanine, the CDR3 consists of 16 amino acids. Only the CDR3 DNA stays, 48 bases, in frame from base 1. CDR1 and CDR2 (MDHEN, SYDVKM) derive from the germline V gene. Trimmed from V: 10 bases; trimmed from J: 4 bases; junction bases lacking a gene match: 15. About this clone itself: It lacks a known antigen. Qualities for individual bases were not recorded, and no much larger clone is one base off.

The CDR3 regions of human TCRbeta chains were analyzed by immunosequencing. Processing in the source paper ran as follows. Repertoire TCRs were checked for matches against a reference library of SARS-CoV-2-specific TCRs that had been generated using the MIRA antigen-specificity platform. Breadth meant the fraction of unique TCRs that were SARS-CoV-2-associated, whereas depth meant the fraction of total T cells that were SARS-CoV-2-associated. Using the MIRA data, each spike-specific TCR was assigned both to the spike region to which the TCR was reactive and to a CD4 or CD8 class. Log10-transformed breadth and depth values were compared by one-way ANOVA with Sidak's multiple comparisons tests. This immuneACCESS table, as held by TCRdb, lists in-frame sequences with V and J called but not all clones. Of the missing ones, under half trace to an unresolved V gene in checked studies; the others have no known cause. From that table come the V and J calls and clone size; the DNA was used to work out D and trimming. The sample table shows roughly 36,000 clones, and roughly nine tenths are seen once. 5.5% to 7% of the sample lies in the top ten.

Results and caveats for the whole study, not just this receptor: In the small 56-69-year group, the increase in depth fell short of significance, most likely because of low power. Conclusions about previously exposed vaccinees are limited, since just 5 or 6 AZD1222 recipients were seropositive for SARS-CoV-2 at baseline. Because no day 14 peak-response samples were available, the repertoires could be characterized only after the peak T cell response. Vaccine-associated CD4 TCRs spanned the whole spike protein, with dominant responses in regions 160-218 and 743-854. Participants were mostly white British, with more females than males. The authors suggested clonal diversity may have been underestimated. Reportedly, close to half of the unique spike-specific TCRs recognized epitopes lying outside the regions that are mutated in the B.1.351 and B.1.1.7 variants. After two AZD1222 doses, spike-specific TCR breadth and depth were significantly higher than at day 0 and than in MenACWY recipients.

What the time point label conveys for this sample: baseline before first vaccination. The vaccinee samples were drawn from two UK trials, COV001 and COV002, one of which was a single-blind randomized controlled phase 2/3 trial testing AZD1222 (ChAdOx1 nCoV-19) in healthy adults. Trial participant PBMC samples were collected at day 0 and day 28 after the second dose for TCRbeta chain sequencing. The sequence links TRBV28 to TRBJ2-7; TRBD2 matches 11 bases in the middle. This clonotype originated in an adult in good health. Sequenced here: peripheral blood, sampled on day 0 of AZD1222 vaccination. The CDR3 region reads CATHPHSGRGRYEQYF. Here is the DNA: TGTGCCACCCACCCTCATAGCGGGAGGGGTAGGTACGAGCAGTACTTC.